The entry that follows covers one T cell receptor (beta chain) sequence. CDR1 is LNHDA and CDR2 is SQIVND in the germline V gene (reference sequence). This CDR3 has 19 amino acids. The V and J ends lost 1 base and 3 bases respectively, with 21 bases between them. This sample is part of a study of identifying expanded T cells in peripheral blood. Collection occurred without any documented infections or immune events in donors. Clones were sequenced by immunoSEQ multiplex PCR, and TCRdb holds only the in-frame ones, with some missing. Here the sample spans about 90,000 clones, approximately 83% being singletons.

This chain uses TRBV19 with TRBJ2-2; a weak D match, TRBD1 (5 bases). The material sequenced was blood. The TCR comes from a person between 18 and 75 years old in good health. As DNA, the CDR3 is TGTGCCAGTAGTATAGTAGTGACCCTAGAAGGGGTTTACACCGGGGAGCTGTTTTTT. Amino acids: CASSIVVTLEGVYTGELFF.